The entry below gives a single TCR beta chain sequence along with its context. What it recognizes is unknown. The sample comes from a study of OX40 agonist ivuxolimab in advanced cancers. Overall study: Three individuals attained partial responses, comprising one hepatocellular carcinoma case and two cutaneous melanoma cases.

J was trimmed by 2 bases and V by 5 bases; bases with no gene match: 14. Germline lookup yields CDR1 MNHEY and CDR2 SMNVEV (reference sequence). There are 19 residues in the CDR3. Whole-study findings and limits: The study observed clonal expansion of CD4+ and CD8+ blood T cells by week 6 at 0.1 to 3.0 mg/kg. Specificity for antigen went undetermined in the expanded peripheral T cells. The mean number of expanded clones was higher in CD8+ T cells than in CD4+.

Profiling relied on immunoSEQ multiplex PCR, and the TCRdb table lists in-frame clones only, not all of them. The table shows about 16,000 clones, with approximately 82% occurring only once. The sequence was obtained from an adult with an advanced solid tumor such as melanoma, head and neck, liver or kidney cancer. Sequencing was performed on CD4+ or CD8+ T cells sorted from blood, taken in a trial of the OX40 agonist ivuxolimab. This rearrangement joins TRBV27 to TRBJ2-2; 10 bases fit TRBD2. The chain's CDR3 is CASSIVRTSGPLNTGELFF. The CDR3 coding sequence is TGTGCCAGCAGTATAGTAAGGACTAGCGGACCTCTAAACACCGGGGAGCTGTTTTTT.